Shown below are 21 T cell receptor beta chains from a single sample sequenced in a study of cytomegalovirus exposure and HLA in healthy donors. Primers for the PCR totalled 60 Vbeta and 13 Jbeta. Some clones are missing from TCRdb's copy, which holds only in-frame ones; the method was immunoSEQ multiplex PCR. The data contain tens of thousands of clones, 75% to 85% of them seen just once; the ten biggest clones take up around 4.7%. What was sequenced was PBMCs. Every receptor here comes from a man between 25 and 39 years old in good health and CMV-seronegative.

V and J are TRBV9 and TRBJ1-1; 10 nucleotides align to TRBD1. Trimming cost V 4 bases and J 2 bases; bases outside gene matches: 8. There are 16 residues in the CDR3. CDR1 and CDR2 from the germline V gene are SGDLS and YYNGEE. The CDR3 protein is CASSPRQGAGNTEAFF. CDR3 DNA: TGTGCCAGCAGCCCGAGACAGGGGGCGGGAAACACTGAAGCTTTCTTT.

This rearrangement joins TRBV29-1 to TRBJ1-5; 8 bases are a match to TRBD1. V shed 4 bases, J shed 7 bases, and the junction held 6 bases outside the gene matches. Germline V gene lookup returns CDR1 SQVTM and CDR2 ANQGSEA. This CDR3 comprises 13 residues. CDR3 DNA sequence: TGCAGCGTTGGGGCAGGGGGCCGGCAGCCCCAGCATTTT. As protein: CSVGAGGRQPQHF.

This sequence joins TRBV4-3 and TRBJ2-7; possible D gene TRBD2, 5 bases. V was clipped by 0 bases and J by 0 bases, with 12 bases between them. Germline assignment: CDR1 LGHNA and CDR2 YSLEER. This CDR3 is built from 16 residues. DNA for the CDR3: TGCGCCAGCAGCCAAGATTGGCCGGGGAGCTCCTACGAGCAGTACTTC. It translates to CASSQDWPGSSYEQYF.

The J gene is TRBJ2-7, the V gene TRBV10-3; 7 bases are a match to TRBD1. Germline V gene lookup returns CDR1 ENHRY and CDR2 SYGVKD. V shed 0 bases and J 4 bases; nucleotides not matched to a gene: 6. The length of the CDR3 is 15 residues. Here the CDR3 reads CAISESNRGYYEQYF. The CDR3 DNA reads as TGTGCCATCAGTGAGTCGAACAGGGGATATTACGAGCAGTACTTC.

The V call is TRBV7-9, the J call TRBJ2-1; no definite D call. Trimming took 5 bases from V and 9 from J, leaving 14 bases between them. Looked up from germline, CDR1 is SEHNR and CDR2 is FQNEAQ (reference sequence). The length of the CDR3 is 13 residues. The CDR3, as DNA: TGTGCCAGCAGCCCTCAGCCCCGGAGTGAGCAGTTCTTC. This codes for CASSPQPRSEQFF. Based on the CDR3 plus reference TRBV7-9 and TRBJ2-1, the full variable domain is DTGVSQNPRHKITKRGQNVTFRCDPISEHNRLYWYRQTLGQGPEFLTYFQNEAQLEKSRLLSDRFSAERPKGSFSTLEIQRTEQGDSAMYLCASSPQPRSEQFFGPGTRLTVL.

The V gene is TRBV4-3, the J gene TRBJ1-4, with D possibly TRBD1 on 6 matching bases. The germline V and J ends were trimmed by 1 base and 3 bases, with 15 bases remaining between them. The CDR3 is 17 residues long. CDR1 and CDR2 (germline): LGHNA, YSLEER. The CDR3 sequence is CASSQGFMGAANEKLFF. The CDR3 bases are TGCGCCAGCAGCCAAGGTTTTATGGGGGCGGCTAATGAAAAACTGTTTTTT.

CDR3 sequence reads: CASSVGANTEAFF. The CDR3 DNA follows: TGTGCCAGCAGCGTAGGGGCCAACACTGAAGCTTTCTTT. V gene TRBV9 combines with J gene TRBJ1-1; D is unresolved. Trimming removed 0 bases at V and 2 bases at J, with 5 bases between. The CDR3 runs to 13 residues. Per the germline V gene, CDR1 is SGDLS and CDR2 is YYNGEE.

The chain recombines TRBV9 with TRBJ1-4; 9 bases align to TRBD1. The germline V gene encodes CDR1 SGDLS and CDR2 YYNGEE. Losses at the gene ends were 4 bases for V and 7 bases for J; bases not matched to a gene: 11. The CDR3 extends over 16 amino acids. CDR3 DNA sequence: TGTGCCAGCAGCCCGAGGACAGGGGACCCGGTTGAAAAACTGTTTTTT. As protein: CASSPRTGDPVEKLFF.

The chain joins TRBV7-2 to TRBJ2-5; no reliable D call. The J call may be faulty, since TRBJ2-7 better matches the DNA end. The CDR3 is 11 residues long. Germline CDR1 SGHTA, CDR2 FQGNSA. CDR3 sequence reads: CASSYLYEQYF. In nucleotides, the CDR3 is TGTGCCAGCAGCTATCTCTACGAGCAGTACTTC.

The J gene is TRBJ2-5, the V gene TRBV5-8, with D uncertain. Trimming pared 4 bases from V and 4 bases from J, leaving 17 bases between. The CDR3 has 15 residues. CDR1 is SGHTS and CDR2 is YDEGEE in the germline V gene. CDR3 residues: CASSADPAERETQYF. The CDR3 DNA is TGTGCCAGCAGCGCGGATCCCGCAGAGAGAGAGACCCAGTACTTC.

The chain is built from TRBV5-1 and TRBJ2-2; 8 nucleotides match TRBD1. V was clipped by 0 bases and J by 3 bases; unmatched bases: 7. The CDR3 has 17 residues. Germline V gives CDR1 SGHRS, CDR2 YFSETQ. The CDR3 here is CASSLAEDRVDTGELFF. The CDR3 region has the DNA TGCGCCAGCAGCTTGGCCGAGGACAGGGTTGACACCGGGGAGCTGTTTTTT.

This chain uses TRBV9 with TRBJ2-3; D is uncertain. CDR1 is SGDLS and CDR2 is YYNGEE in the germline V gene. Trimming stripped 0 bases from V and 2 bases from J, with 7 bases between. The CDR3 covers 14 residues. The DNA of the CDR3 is TGTGCCAGCAGCGTAGTATGGCACACAGATACGCAGTATTTT. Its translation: CASSVVWHTDTQYF.

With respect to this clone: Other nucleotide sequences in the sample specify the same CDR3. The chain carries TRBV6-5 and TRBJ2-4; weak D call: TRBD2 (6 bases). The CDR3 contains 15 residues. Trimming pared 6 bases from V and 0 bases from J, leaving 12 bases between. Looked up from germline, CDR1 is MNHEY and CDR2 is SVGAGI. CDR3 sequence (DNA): TGTGCCAGCAGGCTTGCAGCGGGAGCCAAAAACATTCAGTACTTC. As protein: CASRLAAGAKNIQYF.

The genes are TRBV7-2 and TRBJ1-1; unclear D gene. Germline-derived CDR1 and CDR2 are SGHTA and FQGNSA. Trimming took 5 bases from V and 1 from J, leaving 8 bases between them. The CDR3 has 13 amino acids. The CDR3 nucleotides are TGTGCCAGCAGCCCTAGACGGAACACTGAAGCTTTCTTT. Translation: CASSPRRNTEAFF.

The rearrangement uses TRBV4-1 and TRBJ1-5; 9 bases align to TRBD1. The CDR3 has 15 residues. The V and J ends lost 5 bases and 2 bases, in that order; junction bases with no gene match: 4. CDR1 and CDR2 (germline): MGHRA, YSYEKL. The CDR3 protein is CASSWTGEGNQPQHF. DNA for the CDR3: TGCGCCAGCAGCTGGACAGGGGAGGGCAATCAGCCCCAGCATTTT.

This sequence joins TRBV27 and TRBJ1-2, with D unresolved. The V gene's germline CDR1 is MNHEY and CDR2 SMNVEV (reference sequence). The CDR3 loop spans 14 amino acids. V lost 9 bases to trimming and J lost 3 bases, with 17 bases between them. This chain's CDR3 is CASPRLPCHYGYTF. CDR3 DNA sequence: TGTGCCAGTCCGCGACTTCCATGTCACTATGGCTACACCTTC.

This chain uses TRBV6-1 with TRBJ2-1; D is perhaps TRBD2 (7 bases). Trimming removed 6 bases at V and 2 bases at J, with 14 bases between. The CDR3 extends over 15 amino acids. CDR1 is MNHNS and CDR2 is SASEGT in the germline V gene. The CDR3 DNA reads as TGTGCCAGCAGGGGGGGGACACAAACCTACAATGAGCAGTTCTTC. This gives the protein CASRGGTQTYNEQFF.

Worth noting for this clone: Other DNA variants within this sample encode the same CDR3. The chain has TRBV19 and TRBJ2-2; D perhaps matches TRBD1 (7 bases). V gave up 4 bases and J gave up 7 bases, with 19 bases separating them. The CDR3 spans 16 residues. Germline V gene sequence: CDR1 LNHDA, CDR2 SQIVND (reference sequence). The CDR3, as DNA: TGTGCCAGTAGTACAGGACGGCAGGGGGGTATCGGGGAGCTGTTTTTT. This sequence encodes CASSTGRQGGIGELFF. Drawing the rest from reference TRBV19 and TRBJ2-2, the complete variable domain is DGGITQSPKYLFRKEGQNVTLSCEQNLNHDAMYWYRQDPGQGLRLIYYSQIVNDFQKGDIAEGYSVSREKKESFPLTVTSAQKNPTAFYLCASSTGRQGGIGELFFGEGSRLTVL.

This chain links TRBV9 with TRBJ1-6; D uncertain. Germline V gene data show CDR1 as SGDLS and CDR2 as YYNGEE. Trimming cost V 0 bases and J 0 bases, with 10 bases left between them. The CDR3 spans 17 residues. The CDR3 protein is CASSVEAASSYNSPLHF. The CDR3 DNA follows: TGTGCCAGCAGCGTAGAAGCGGCGAGCTCCTATAATTCACCCCTCCACTTT.

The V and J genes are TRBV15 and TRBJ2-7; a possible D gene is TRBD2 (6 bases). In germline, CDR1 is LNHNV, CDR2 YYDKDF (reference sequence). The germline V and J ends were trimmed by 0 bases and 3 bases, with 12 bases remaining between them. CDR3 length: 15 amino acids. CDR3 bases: TGTGCCACCAGCAGAGATCTGGAGGGCCGCTACGAGCAGTACTTC. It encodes CATSRDLEGRYEQYF.

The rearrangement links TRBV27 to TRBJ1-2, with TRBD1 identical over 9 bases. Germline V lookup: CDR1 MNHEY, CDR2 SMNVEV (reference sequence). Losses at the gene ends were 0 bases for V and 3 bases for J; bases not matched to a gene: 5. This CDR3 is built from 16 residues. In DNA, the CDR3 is TGTGCCAGCAGTTTATCGGGGACAGGGTCGGACTATGGCTACACCTTC. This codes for CASSLSGTGSDYGYTF.